A selection of T cell receptor beta chains follows, all from one sample in a study of control samples from healthy donors and cancer patients. TCRdb's copy holds only in-frame clones and misses some; the assay was immunoSEQ multiplex PCR. The sample consists of over 150,000 clones, 94% of them appearing once. The sample consisted of blood. The receptor set was obtained from a woman between 18 and 29 years old in good health. Both conserved end residues are part of each CDR3. The D gene is left open where the match is weak. Size is stated for part of the rows, as once, few or many counts, or as a class when the clone is expanded.

CASSPPGRGNTGELFF	TGTGCCAGCTCACCACCAGGCCGGGGTAACACCGGGGAGCTGTTTTTT	TRBV18	TRBJ2-2	.	.
CASTPDRIPNQPQHF	TGTGCCAGCACTCCGGACAGGATTCCTAATCAGCCCCAGCATTTT	TRBV28	TRBJ1-5	.	TRBD1
CASKMRALGTDTQYF	TGTGCCAGCAAGATGCGGGCCCTAGGCACAGATACGCAGTATTTT	TRBV7-8	TRBJ2-3	.	.
CASSPQDTQYF	TGTGCCAGCTCACCCCAGGATACGCAGTATTTT	TRBV18	TRBJ2-3	.	.
CASSPSVRQRQFF	TGTGCCAGTAGTCCCTCTGTGCGCCAGCGGCAGTTCTTC	TRBV19	TRBJ2-1	.	.
CSADMDEAFF	TGCAGCGCGGACATGGATGAAGCTTTCTTT	TRBV29-1	TRBJ1-1	once	.
CASSYSLSYEQYF	TGTGCCAGCAGTTACAGCCTTTCCTACGAGCAGTACTTC	TRBV6-6	TRBJ2-7	.	.
CASSLGWAGELFF	TGTGCCAGCAGCTTAGGTTGGGCCGGGGAGCTGTTTTTT	TRBV11-2	TRBJ2-2	once	.
CASKEFAGSGNTIYF	TGTGCCAGTAAAGAATTCGCAGGCTCTGGAAACACCATATATTTT	TRBV19	TRBJ1-3	.	.
CASIPGDLTTPYGYTF	TGTGCCAGCATCCCGGGGGACCTTACAACCCCGTATGGCTACACCTTC	TRBV28	TRBJ1-2	.	.
CASSFIGAPTDTQYF	TGTGCCAGCAGCTTCATAGGGGCTCCCACAGATACGCAGTATTTT	TRBV7-2	TRBJ2-3	.	.
CASSLTDRDGYTF	TGCGCCAGCAGCCTCACCGACAGGGATGGCTACACCTTC	TRBV5-1	TRBJ1-2	.	TRBD1
CASSPFNTGELFF	TGTGCCAGCAGCCCATTTAACACCGGGGAGCTGTTTTTT	TRBV9	TRBJ2-2	.	.
CASSSGDGPYEQYF	TGTGCCAGCAGCTCTGGGGACGGACCCTACGAGCAGTACTTC	TRBV11-3	TRBJ2-7	.	.
CASSLTDTQYF	TGTGCCAGCTCCCTCACAGATACGCAGTATTTT	TRBV7-9	TRBJ2-3	.	.
CASRGQPGLAGAYNEQFF	TGTGCCAGTAGGGGTCAACCGGGACTAGCGGGAGCCTACAATGAGCAGTTCTTC	TRBV19	TRBJ2-1	.	TRBD2
CANHRWGGTGELFF	TGTGCCAACCATCGCTGGGGCGGCACCGGGGAGCTGTTTTTT	TRBV6-5	TRBJ2-2	.	.
CASSQKTGGPDTQYF	TGTGCCAGCAGCCAAAAAACAGGGGGCCCAGATACGCAGTATTTT	TRBV4-2	TRBJ2-3	.	TRBD1
CASSFSGSANTGELFF	TGTGCCAGCAGTTTTAGCGGGAGCGCGAACACCGGGGAGCTGTTTTTT	TRBV6-2/TRBV6-3	TRBJ2-2	.	TRBD2
CASSLYVLGGAESDTQYF	TGCGCCAGCAGCCTGTACGTATTGGGGGGCGCAGAATCAGATACGCAGTATTTT	TRBV10-1	TRBJ2-3	.	.
CASSLGLAERLDTQYF	TGTGCCAGCAGCTTAGGACTAGCAGAACGATTAGATACGCAGTATTTT	TRBV7-2	TRBJ2-3	.	TRBD2
CASSSNGFRLGQPQHF	TGTGCCAGTAGTTCAAACGGGTTTCGCCTAGGGCAGCCCCAGCATTTT	TRBV19	TRBJ1-5	.	.
CASSFPRRGAVGGANVLTF	TGTGCCAGCAGCTTCCCCCGGAGGGGGGCGGTGGGCGGGGCCAACGTCCTGACTTTC	TRBV7-2	TRBJ2-6	few	.
CASSYSPGGSGYTF	TGTGCCAGCAGTTACTCACCAGGGGGCTCTGGCTACACCTTC	TRBV6-6	TRBJ1-2	once	TRBD1
CASNPGTANYGYTF	TGTGCCAGCAATCCGGGGACAGCTAACTATGGCTACACCTTC	TRBV6-5	TRBJ1-2	once	TRBD1
CAISESPGDGTEAFF	TGTGCCATCAGTGAGTCACCGGGGGATGGCACTGAAGCTTTCTTT	TRBV10-3	TRBJ1-1	.	.
CASTISDRTLREQYF	TGTGCCAGCACCATCTCGGACAGAACCCTAAGGGAGCAGTACTTC	TRBV28	TRBJ2-7	once	.
CASSSSGGGPLHF	TGTGCCAGCAGCTCCTCAGGGGGAGGACCCCTCCACTTT	TRBV3-1/TRBV3-2	TRBJ1-6	.	TRBD1
CASSLASGKYNEQFF	TGTGCCAGCAGCTTGGCTAGCGGGAAATACAATGAGCAGTTCTTC	TRBV5-6	TRBJ2-1	.	TRBD2
CASSLVVGYNEQFF	TGTGCCAGCAGCTTAGTCGTGGGATACAATGAGCAGTTCTTC	TRBV7-9	TRBJ2-1	.	.
CASSQDLSRDTQYF	TGTGCCAGCAGCCAAGATCTTAGTCGGGATACGCAGTATTTT	TRBV3-1/TRBV3-2	TRBJ2-3	.	.
CASSVVSKNTEAFF	TGTGCCAGCAGCGTAGTCTCCAAGAACACTGAAGCTTTCTTT	TRBV9	TRBJ1-1	.	.
CASSQDRGSSYNEQFF	TGTGCCAGCAGCCAAGATCGGGGGAGCTCCTACAATGAGCAGTTCTTC	TRBV3-1/TRBV3-2	TRBJ2-1	.	.
CASSQSFQGIYGYTF	TGCGCCAGCAGCCAGTCATTCCAGGGTATCTATGGCTACACCTTC	TRBV4-3	TRBJ1-2	.	.
CASSPRAQETQYF	TGTGCCAGCTCCCCTCGGGCCCAAGAGACCCAGTACTTC	TRBV18	TRBJ2-5	.	.
CATTGQGQTEAFF	TGTGCCACCACCGGACAGGGGCAAACTGAAGCTTTCTTT	TRBV24-1	TRBJ1-1	.	TRBD1
CASTGQGLTGELFF	TGTGCCAGCACGGGACAGGGTCTGACCGGGGAGCTGTTTTTT	TRBV2	TRBJ2-2	.	TRBD1
CASGNRDGYTF	TGCGCCAGCGGAAACAGGGATGGCTACACCTTC	TRBV23-1	TRBJ1-2	.	.
CASSSSAGWESGYTF	TGTGCCAGCAGCTCATCAGCAGGGTGGGAGTCTGGCTACACCTTC	TRBV11-2	TRBJ1-2	.	.
CASSPTSYEQFF	TGTGCCAGCAGCCCAACTAGCTATGAGCAGTTCTTC	TRBV11-2	TRBJ2-1	.	.
CASSRTGGNTEAFF	TGTGCCAGCAGCCGAACAGGGGGTAACACTGAAGCTTTCTTT	TRBV7-9	TRBJ1-1	few	TRBD1
CASSVVPVGQETQYF	TGTGCCAGCAGCGTAGTCCCCGTAGGCCAAGAGACCCAGTACTTC	TRBV9	TRBJ2-5	.	.
CASSIGTGVNRYYGYTF	TGTGCCAGTAGTATCGGGACAGGGGTTAATCGGTACTATGGCTACACCTTC	TRBV19	TRBJ1-2	.	TRBD1
CASTGGGRDEAFF	TGTGCCAGCACCGGCGGGGGAAGGGATGAAGCTTTCTTT	TRBV12-3/TRBV12-4	TRBJ1-1	.	.
CASRRSAEAFF	TGTGCCAGCAGGAGAAGCGCTGAAGCTTTCTTT	TRBV27	TRBJ1-1	.	.
CASSLARQTAFF	TGTGCCAGCAGTTTAGCGCGGCAGACAGCTTTCTTT	TRBV12-3/TRBV12-4	TRBJ1-1	once	.
CASSPGRVRGNYGYTF	TGTGCCAGCAGCCCCGGGAGGGTCAGAGGTAACTATGGCTACACCTTC	TRBV27	TRBJ1-2	once	.
CASSSSVGGEDGPLHF	TGTGCCAGCAGCTCGAGTGTAGGGGGCGAAGATGGACCCCTCCACTTT	TRBV11-1	TRBJ1-6	.	TRBD1
CASSPPRVPRGYTF	TGTGCCAGCAGCCCACCACGGGTGCCCCGGGGCTACACCTTC	TRBV14	TRBJ1-2	once	.
CATSDGGLPYTF	TGTGCCACCAGTGATGGAGGACTCCCCTACACCTTC	TRBV24-1	TRBJ1-2	.	.
CATSRSLLYAGYTF	TGTGCCACCAGCAGGAGTCTCCTTTACGCTGGCTACACCTTC	TRBV15	TRBJ1-2	.	.
CASSYSRGDEQYF	TGTGCCAGCAGTTACTCAAGGGGGGACGAGCAGTACTTC	TRBV6-5	TRBJ2-7	.	.
CASSQTGNGYTF	TGTGCCAGCAGTCAAACAGGAAATGGCTACACCTTC	TRBV7-2	TRBJ1-2	.	.
CASSYEWTGHYGYTF	TGTGCCAGCAGTTACGAGTGGACAGGGCACTATGGCTACACCTTC	TRBV6-5	TRBJ1-2	.	TRBD1
CASSHPRPWNTEAFF	TGCGCCAGCAGTCACCCTCGACCCTGGAACACTGAAGCTTTCTTT	TRBV23-1	TRBJ1-1	.	.